This T cell receptor beta chain was sequenced in a study of blood T cell repertoires in COVID-19. At the level of the study: PBMCs, B-cell-depleted T cells, or T cells provided the cDNA or gDNA that made up the material.

Method: immunoSEQ multiplex PCR; TCRdb's copy keeps in-frame clones and lacks some. Of about 55,000 clones listed, more than 70% are singletons. Germline CDR1 and CDR2: MGHDK and SYGVNS. The CDR3 extends over 16 amino acids. Unmatched junction bases numbered 11, after V lost 6 bases and J lost 2 bases. The sample taken for sequencing was peripheral blood. The TCR comes from a man aged 55 to 70 with active COVID-19. The rearrangement links TRBV25-1 to TRBJ2-7, with 9 bases that match TRBD1. The CDR3 region has the DNA TGTGCCAGCAGCAGTCGGCCGGGGGACAGGGCCTACGAGCAGTACTTC. Protein: CASSSRPGDRAYEQYF.